The following is a TCR beta chain sequence with its context. What it recognizes is unknown. Germline lookup yields CDR1 SGHVS and CDR2 FQNEAQ. The CDR3 totals 16 residues. J lost 11 bases, V lost 3 bases, and 13 bases had no gene match. This specimen comes from a study of T cells in Graves' hyperthyroidism and ophthalmopathy. Study information: Blood was drawn when the patient was first diagnosed and still untreated. Findings and caveats of the study: Ophthalmopathy and stable hyperthyroidism were separated by a 13 V-J model.

Lactation, pregnancy, other autoimmune disease or uncontrolled infection led to exclusion of patients. TCR beta CDR3 region amplification was performed from RNA transcripts. HTBI primers drove first-round RT-PCR of the TCR CDR3. Using its own MiXCR run on the multiplex PCR reads, TCRdb lists one record per CDR3 protein. The sample contains about 380,000 distinct CDR3 sequences, around 18% of which appear only once. This clonotype was obtained from a man younger than 35 with Graves' ophthalmopathy. V gene TRBV7-8 combines with J gene TRBJ1-4; 9 bases are shared with TRBD1. The sequencing input was blood. CDR3: CASSLMDPGQGPKLFF. In nucleotides, the CDR3 is TGTGCCAGCAGCTTGATGGACCCGGGACAGGGCCCCAAACTGTTTTTT. The complete variable domain, with remaining parts taken from reference TRBV7-8 and TRBJ1-4, reads GAGVSQSPRYKVAKRGQDVALRCDPISGHVSLFWYQQALGQGPEFLTYFQNEAQLDKSGLPSDRFFAERPEGSVSTLKIQRTQQEDSAVYLCASSLMDPGQGPKLFFGSGTQLSVL.